Below, 19 T cell receptor beta chains from the same sample are listed, as sequenced in a study of cytotoxic CD8 clonotypes in ibrutinib-treated CLL. This table comes from immunoSEQ multiplex PCR, and its TCRdb copy is limited to in-frame clones, with some not included. Of approximately 210,000 clones listed, over 55% are singletons. Sequencing used PBMCs, obtained after 24 months of ibrutinib treatment. These receptor sequences come from a human donor with chronic lymphocytic leukemia.

This clone was seen at least ten times. The V gene is TRBV5-8, the J gene TRBJ1-1; D remains unclear. The CDR3 runs to 11 residues. Germline CDR1 reads SGHTS; CDR2 reads YDEGEE. With 1 base removed from V and 10 bases from J, the gap between germline ends came to 8 bases. In nucleotides, the CDR3 is TGTGCCAGCAGCTTGATGAGCGCAGCTTTCTTT. It translates to CASSLMSAAFF.

This rearrangement joins TRBV6-5 to TRBJ1-5; D ambiguous. The CDR3 has 14 residues. The germline V gene has CDR1 MNHEY and CDR2 SVGAGI. V lost 8 bases, J lost 4 bases, and 15 bases lay in between. The CDR3 loop reads CASGPDRLNQPQHF. CDR3 nucleotides: TGTGCCAGCGGACCGGATAGGCTAAATCAGCCCCAGCATTTT.

V usage is TRBV5-1 and J usage is TRBJ2-1; 11 bases agree with TRBD2. CDR3 length: 15 residues. Trimming took 4 bases from V and 8 from J; bases not matched to a gene: 8. The germline CDR1 and CDR2 sequences are SGHRS and YFSETQ. This chain's CDR3 is CASSQVAGGPHEQFF. CDR3 nucleotide sequence: TGCGCCAGCAGCCAAGTAGCGGGAGGGCCCCATGAGCAGTTCTTC.

The chain combines TRBV18 with TRBJ2-7; 10 nucleotides agree with TRBD1. This CDR3 is built from 16 residues. Germline V gives CDR1 KGHSH, CDR2 LQKENI. Trimming cost V 3 bases and J 1 base; bases outside gene matches: 6. The CDR3: CASSPRGTGVSYEQYF. The CDR3 DNA reads as TGTGCCAGCTCACCCAGAGGGACAGGGGTTTCCTACGAGCAGTACTTC.

The chain employs TRBV5-1 and TRBJ1-1; D unresolved. With 0 bases removed from V and 1 base from J, the gap between germline ends came to 7 bases. This CDR3 is 14 amino acids long. Germline CDR1 is SGHRS and CDR2 is YFSETQ. The chain's CDR3 is CASSLVFENTEAFF. In nucleotides, the CDR3 is TGCGCCAGCAGCTTGGTGTTCGAGAACACTGAAGCTTTCTTT.

The rearrangement links TRBV15 to TRBJ1-1, with a tentative D call TRBD1 (5 bases). Trimming pared 0 bases from V and 8 bases from J, leaving 19 bases between. CDR1 LNHNV and CDR2 YYDKDF come from the germline V gene (reference sequence). The length of the CDR3 is 16 residues. Here the CDR3 reads CATSRDLRAVGEEAFF. CDR3 coding DNA: TGTGCCACCAGCAGAGATCTCAGGGCTGTGGGCGAAGAAGCTTTCTTT. Together with reference TRBV15 and TRBJ1-1, the CDR3 gives the full variable domain: DAMVIQNPRYQVTQFGKPVTLSCSQTLNHNVMYWYQQKSSQAPKLLFHYYDKDFNNEADTPDNFQSRRPNTSFCFLDIRSPGLGDTAMYLCATSRDLRAVGEEAFFGQGTRLTVV.

The V and J genes are TRBV7-2 and TRBJ1-5, with TRBD1 matching 8 bases. This CDR3 is 14 amino acids long. Looked up from germline, CDR1 is SGHTA and CDR2 is FQGNSA. J was trimmed by 5 bases and V by 5 bases; bases with no gene match: 5. The CDR3 bases are TGTGCCAGCAGCACGGACAGGGCAGATCAGCCCCAGCATTTT. Translated: CASSTDRADQPQHF.

The chain employs TRBV10-3 and TRBJ1-2, with D maybe TRBD1 (5 bases). The V and J ends lost 2 bases and 3 bases respectively, with 10 bases between them. The CDR3 is 14 residues long. The germline CDR1 and CDR2 sequences are ENHRY and SYGVKD. In nucleotides, the CDR3 is TGTGCCATCAGTGAGGCCGGGGGATACTATGGCTACACCTTC. This translates into CAISEAGGYYGYTF.

The J gene is TRBJ2-7, the V gene TRBV5-6, with D possibly called TRBD1 or TRBD2 (5 bases each). The V end was cut by 2 bases, the J end by 4 bases, with 19 bases between. CDR3 length equals 16 residues. The germline V gene encodes CDR1 SGHDT and CDR2 YYEEEE. Here the CDR3 reads CASSLKRAPGRYEQYF. For the CDR3, the DNA is TGTGCCAGCAGCTTAAAGAGGGCACCAGGGCGTTACGAGCAGTACTTC.

V and J are TRBV4-3 and TRBJ1-1; perhaps TRBD1 as D (5 bases). V dropped 0 bases and J dropped 0 bases, with 14 bases sitting between them. This CDR3 has 17 residues. Germline CDR1 LGHNA, CDR2 YSLEER. The CDR3 DNA follows: TGCGCCAGCAGCCAAGATGTAATGGGGGAACTGAACACTGAAGCTTTCTTT. It encodes CASSQDVMGELNTEAFF.

This clone was seen more than once but under ten times. The genes are TRBV15 and TRBJ2-3; no firm D call. V was clipped by 0 bases and J by 4 bases, with 5 bases between them. The germline V gene has CDR1 LNHNV and CDR2 YYDKDF (reference sequence). The CDR3 has 13 residues. The chain's CDR3 is CATSRDRPDTQYF. CDR3 nucleotide sequence: TGTGCCACCAGCAGAGACCGGCCAGATACGCAGTATTTT.

This clone was counted once. This chain uses TRBV7-2 with TRBJ2-7, with D perhaps being TRBD1 or TRBD2 (6 bases each). The V gene lost 5 bases and the J gene lost 6 bases, with 17 bases spanning the gap. Germline assignment: CDR1 SGHTA and CDR2 FQGNSA. The CDR3 is made up of 14 amino acids. This chain's CDR3 is CASSPRQGRSEQYF. CDR3 in DNA: TGTGCCAGCAGCCCAAGGCAGGGGAGGAGCGAGCAGTACTTC.

This clone was recorded a few times. The gene calls are TRBV7-9 and TRBJ1-1, with no clear D. Trimming shortened V by 1 base and J by 1 base, and 7 bases separated the two germline ends. The germline gives CDR1 SEHNR, CDR2 FQNEAQ (reference sequence). This CDR3 spans 14 amino acids. The CDR3 region is CASSLGTANTEAFF. The CDR3 region has the DNA TGTGCCAGCAGCTTAGGCACGGCGAACACTGAAGCTTTCTTT.

This clone was recorded once. This chain links TRBV2 with TRBJ2-1; D is unresolved. Germline V gene data show CDR1 as SNHLY and CDR2 as FYNNEI. The CDR3 is made up of 13 amino acids. V was clipped by 1 base and J by 3 bases, with 4 bases between them. The CDR3 coding sequence is TGTGCCAGCAGTGAAGTTAACTACAATGAGCAGTTCTTC. Protein: CASSEVNYNEQFF.

V usage is TRBV5-1 and J usage is TRBJ2-7; 8 bases are shared with TRBD1. The germline V gene encodes CDR1 SGHRS and CDR2 YFSETQ. This CDR3 comprises 13 residues. With 3 bases clipped from V and 5 bases from J, the junction kept 4 bases outside the gene matches. The CDR3 DNA is TGCGCCAGCAGCTCCCAACAGGGGGACGAGCAGTACTTC. It yields the protein CASSSQQGDEQYF.

V gene TRBV6-5 combines with J gene TRBJ2-1, with a possible D match to TRBD1 (6 bases). Germline V gene sequence: CDR1 MNHEY, CDR2 SVGAGI. The length of the CDR3 is 13 residues. V lost 2 bases, J lost 15 bases, and 17 bases lay in between. The CDR3 loop is CASSYPINRVWFF. The CDR3 nucleotides are TGTGCCAGCAGTTACCCCATAAACAGGGTCTGGTTCTTC.

The J gene is TRBJ2-7, the V gene TRBV11-2; perhaps TRBD2 as D (5 bases). The CDR3 has 12 amino acids. V was cut by 1 base and J by 6 bases, with 7 bases left in between. Germline V gives CDR1 SGHAT, CDR2 FQNNGV. The CDR3 coding sequence is TGTGCCAGCAGCTTAGGAGAGGGCGAGCAGTACTTC. It specifies CASSLGEGEQYF.

The chain couples TRBV5-1 to TRBJ2-5; D assignment may be TRBD1 or TRBD2 (5 bases each). V shed 0 bases and J shed 4 bases, with 16 bases lying between them. Germline V gene sequence: CDR1 SGHRS, CDR2 YFSETQ. The CDR3 runs to 16 residues. CDR3 residues: CASSLAKGSGRETQYF. CDR3 coding DNA: TGCGCCAGCAGCTTGGCGAAAGGTTCAGGGAGAGAGACCCAGTACTTC.

V gene TRBV4-3 combines with J gene TRBJ2-1; 11 nucleotides agree with TRBD2. After removal of 0 bases from V and 8 bases from J, the junction contained 6 bases not matched to a gene. The CDR3 runs to 16 residues. Germline CDR1 is LGHNA and CDR2 is YSLEER. The CDR3 sequence is CASSQEGLAGGYEQFF. In DNA, the CDR3 is TGCGCCAGCAGCCAAGAGGGGCTAGCGGGAGGCTATGAGCAGTTCTTC.